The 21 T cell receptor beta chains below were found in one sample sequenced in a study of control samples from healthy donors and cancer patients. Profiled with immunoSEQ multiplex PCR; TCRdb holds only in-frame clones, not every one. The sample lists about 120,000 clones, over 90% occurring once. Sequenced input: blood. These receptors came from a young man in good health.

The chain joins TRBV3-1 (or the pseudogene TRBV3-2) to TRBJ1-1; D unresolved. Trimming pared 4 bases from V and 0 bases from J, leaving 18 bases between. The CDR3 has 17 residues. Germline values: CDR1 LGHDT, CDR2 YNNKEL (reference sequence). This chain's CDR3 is CASSPSPRLLMNTEAFF. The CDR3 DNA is TGTGCCAGCAGCCCTAGTCCTCGTTTGCTCATGAACACTGAAGCTTTCTTT.

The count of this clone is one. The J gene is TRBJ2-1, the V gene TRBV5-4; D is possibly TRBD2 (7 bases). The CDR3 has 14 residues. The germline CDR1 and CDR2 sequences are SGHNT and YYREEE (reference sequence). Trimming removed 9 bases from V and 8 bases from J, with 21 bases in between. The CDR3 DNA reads TGTGCCACCCATTGGGAGGGGGGGCGGTATGAGCAGTTCTTC. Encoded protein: CATHWEGGRYEQFF.

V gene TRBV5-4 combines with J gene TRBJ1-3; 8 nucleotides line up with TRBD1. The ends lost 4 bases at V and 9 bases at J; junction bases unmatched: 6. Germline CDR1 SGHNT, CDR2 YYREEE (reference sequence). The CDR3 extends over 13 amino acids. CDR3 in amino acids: CASSQAGTGTIYF. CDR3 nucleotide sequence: TGTGCCAGCAGCCAGGCGGGGACAGGCACCATATATTTT.

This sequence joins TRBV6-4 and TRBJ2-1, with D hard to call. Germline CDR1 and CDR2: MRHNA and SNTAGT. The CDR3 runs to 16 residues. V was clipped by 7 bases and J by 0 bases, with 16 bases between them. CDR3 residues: CASTPSWGHSYNEQFF. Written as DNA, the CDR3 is TGTGCCAGCACCCCGTCCTGGGGTCACTCCTACAATGAGCAGTTCTTC.

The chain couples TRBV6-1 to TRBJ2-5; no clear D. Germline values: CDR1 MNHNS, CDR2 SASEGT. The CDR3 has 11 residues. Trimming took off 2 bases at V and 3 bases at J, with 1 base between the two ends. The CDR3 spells CASSEKETQYF. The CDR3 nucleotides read TGTGCCAGCAGTGAAAAAGAGACCCAGTACTTC.

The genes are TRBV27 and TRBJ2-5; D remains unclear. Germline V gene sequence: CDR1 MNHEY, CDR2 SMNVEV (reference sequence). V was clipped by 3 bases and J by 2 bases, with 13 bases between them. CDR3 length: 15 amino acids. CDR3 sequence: CASSFTPAGQETQYF. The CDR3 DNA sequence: TGTGCCAGCAGTTTTACCCCGGCAGGACAAGAGACCCAGTACTTC.

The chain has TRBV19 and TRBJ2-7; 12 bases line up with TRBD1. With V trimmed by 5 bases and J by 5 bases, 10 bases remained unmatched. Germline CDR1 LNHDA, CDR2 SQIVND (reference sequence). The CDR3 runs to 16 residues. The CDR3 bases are TGTGCCAGTAGTCCCCCGGGGGGACAGGGGGCCCACGAGCAGTACGTC. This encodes CASSPPGGQGAHEQYV.

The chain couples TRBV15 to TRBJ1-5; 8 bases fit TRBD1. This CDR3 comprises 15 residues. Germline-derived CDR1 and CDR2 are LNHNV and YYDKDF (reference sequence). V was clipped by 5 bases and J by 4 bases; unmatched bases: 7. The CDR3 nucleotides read TGTGCCACCAGCGCTGATGACAGGGGAAATCAGCCCCAGCATTTT. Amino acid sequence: CATSADDRGNQPQHF.

The CDR3 DNA is TGTGCCAGCAGCGCGGGACAGGGGGATACGCAGTATTTT. This encodes CASSAGQGDTQYF. This chain joins TRBV7-9 and TRBJ2-3, with 10 bases matching TRBD1. The CDR3 is 13 amino acids. With V trimmed by 5 bases and J by 6 bases, 2 bases remained unmatched. Germline-derived CDR1 and CDR2 are SEHNR and FQNEAQ (reference sequence).

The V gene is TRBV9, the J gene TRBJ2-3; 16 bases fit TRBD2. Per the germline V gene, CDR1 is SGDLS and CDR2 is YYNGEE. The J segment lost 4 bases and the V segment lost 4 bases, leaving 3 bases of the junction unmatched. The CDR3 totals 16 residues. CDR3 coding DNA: TGTGCCAGCAGCCCGGGGACTAGCGGGGGGGCAGATACGCAGTATTTT. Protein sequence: CASSPGTSGGADTQYF.

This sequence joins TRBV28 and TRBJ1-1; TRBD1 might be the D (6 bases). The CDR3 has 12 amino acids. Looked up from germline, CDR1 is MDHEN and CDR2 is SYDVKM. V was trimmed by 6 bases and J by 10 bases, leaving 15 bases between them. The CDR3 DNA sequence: TGTGCCAGCAGCCTACAGGGCCGTCTAGCTTTCTTT. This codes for CASSLQGRLAFF.

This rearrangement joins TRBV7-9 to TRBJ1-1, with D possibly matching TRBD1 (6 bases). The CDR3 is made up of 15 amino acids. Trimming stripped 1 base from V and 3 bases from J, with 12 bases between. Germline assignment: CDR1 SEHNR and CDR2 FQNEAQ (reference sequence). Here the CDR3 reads CASSLVKGGDTEAFF. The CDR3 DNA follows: TGTGCCAGCAGCTTAGTCAAGGGGGGAGACACTGAAGCTTTCTTT.

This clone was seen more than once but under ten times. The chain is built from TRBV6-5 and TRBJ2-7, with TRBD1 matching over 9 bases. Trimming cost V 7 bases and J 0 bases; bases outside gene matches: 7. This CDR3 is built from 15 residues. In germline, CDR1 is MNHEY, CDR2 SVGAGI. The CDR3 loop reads CASTTGTGSSYEQYF. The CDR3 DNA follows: TGTGCCAGCACCACCGGGACAGGGAGCTCCTACGAGCAGTACTTC.

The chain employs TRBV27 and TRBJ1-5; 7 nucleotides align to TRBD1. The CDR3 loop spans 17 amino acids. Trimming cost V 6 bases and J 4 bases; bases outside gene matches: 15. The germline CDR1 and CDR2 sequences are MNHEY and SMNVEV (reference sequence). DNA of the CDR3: TGTGCCAGCAGCGCCCCGACAGGGACCCCCGTTAATCAGCCCCAGCATTTT. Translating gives CASSAPTGTPVNQPQHF.

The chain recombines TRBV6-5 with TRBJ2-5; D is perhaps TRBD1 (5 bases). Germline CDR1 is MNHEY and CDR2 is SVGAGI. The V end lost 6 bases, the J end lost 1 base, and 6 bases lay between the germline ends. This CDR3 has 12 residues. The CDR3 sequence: CASRQVQETQYF. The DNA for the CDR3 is TGTGCCAGCAGACAGGTCCAAGAGACCCAGTACTTC.

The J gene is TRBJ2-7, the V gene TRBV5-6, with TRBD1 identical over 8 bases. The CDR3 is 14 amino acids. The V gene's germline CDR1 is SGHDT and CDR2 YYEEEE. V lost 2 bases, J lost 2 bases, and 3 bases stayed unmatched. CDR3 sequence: CASSFRDRTYEQYF. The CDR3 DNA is TGTGCCAGCAGCTTCCGGGACAGGACCTACGAGCAGTACTTC.

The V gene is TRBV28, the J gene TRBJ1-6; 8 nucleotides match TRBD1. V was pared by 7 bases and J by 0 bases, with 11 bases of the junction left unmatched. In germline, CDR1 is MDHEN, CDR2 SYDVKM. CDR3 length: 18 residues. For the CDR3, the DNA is TGTGCCAGCAATGCCCAGAGGACAGGGCGCTCCTATAATTCACCCCTCCACTTT. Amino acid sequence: CASNAQRTGRSYNSPLHF.

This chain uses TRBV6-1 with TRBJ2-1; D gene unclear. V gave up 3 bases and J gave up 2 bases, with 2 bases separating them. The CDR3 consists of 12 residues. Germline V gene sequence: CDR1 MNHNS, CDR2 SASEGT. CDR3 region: CASSDTYNEQFF. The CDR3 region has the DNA TGTGCCAGCAGTGATACCTACAATGAGCAGTTCTTC.

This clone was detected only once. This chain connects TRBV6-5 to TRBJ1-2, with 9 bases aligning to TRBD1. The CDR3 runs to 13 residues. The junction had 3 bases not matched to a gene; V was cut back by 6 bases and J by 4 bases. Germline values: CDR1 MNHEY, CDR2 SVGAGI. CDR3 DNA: TGTGCCAGCAGGGGACAGGGTGGCTATGGCTACACCTTC. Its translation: CASRGQGGYGYTF.

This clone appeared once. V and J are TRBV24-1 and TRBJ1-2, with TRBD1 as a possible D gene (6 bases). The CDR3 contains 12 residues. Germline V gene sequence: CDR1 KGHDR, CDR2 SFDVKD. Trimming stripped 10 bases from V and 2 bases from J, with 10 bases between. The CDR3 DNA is TGTGCCACTTTTGACAGGAACTATGGCTACACCTTC. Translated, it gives CATFDRNYGYTF.

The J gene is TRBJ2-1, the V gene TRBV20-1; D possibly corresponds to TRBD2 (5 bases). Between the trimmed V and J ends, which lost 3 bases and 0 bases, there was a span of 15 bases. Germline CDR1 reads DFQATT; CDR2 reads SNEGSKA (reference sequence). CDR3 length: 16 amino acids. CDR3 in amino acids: CSASDDGESSYNEQFF. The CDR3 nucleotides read TGCAGTGCTAGTGACGACGGGGAAAGCTCCTACAATGAGCAGTTCTTC.